The entry below describes one T cell receptor delta chain. This record comes from a study of gamma-delta T cells after stem cell transplantation. TCRdb reprocessed the RT-PCR reads through CATT. The table has approximately 1,900 delta-chain clones, 30% to 35% seen once. V gave up 0 bases and J gave up 0 bases; unmatched junction bases: 11. CDR3 length: 18 residues. Looked up from germline, CDR1 is GEAIGNYY and CDR2 is EKD. This TCR was recovered from a human donor. It is not recorded whose cells these are; they may come from a transplant donor. Material for sequencing was gamma-delta T cells. The chain employs TRDV2 and TRDJ1; 8 nucleotides align to TRDD3. The CDR3: CACDTVVKTGGNTDKLIF. DNA for the CDR3: TGTGCCTGTGACACCGTGGTAAAGACTGGGGGGAACACCGATAAACTCATCTTT.